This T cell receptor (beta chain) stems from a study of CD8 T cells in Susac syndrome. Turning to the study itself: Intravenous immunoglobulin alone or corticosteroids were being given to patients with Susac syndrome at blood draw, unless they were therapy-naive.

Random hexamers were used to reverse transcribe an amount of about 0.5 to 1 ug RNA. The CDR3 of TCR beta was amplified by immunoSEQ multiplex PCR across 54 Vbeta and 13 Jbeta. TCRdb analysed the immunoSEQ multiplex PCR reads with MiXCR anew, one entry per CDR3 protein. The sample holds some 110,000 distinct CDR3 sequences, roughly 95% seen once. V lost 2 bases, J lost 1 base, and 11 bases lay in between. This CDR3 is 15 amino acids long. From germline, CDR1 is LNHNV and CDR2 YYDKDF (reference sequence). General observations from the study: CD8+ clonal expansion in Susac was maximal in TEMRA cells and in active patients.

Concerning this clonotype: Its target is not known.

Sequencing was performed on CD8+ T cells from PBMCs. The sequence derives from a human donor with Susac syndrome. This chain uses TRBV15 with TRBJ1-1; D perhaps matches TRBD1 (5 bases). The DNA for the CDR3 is TGTGCCACCAGCAGACCCGGACACTCGAACACTGAAGCTTTCTTT. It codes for CATSRPGHSNTEAFF.